Listed below are T cell receptor beta chains from one sample, sequenced in a study of blood T cell repertoires in COVID-19. Sequenced by immunoSEQ multiplex PCR; TCRdb stores in-frame clones only, minus some. The data show approximately 170,000 clones, about 83% seen once. The sequencing input was peripheral blood. Source of these receptors: a woman aged 70 to 79 who had recovered from COVID-19. CDR3s include the opening cysteine and the closing phenylalanine or tryptophan. D genes are given only for firm matches. Not all rows give a size; the values are once, few, many and, for expanded clones, a class.

abundance | j_gene | d_gene | v_gene | CDR3nt | CDR3aa
few | TRBJ1-6 | NA | TRBV30 | TGTGCCTGGAGTGTAGTCGCCCCGGGTTCACCCCTCCACTTT | CAWSVVAPGSPLHF
NA | TRBJ1-4 | NA | TRBV7-9 | TGTGCCAGCAGCTTAGGGGCAGGGGAGGAAAAACTGTTTTTT | CASSLGAGEEKLFF
NA | TRBJ2-7 | TRBD2 | TRBV6-5 | TGTGCCAGCAGTTACCCGGAGGCTAGCGGGAGGCGTGAGCAGTACTTC | CASSYPEASGRREQYF
NA | TRBJ2-7 | NA | TRBV27 | TGTGCCAGCAGCAAGACAGCCGCCTACGAGCAGTACTTC | CASSKTAAYEQYF
NA | TRBJ1-2 | NA | TRBV28 | TGTGCCAGCAGACTAAGGACGGGGGGTCCTGGCTACACCTTC | CASRLRTGGPGYTF
NA | TRBJ1-2 | TRBD1 | TRBV4-1 | TGCGCCAGCAGCCGTGGGACAGGGGGGGGCTATGGCTACACCTTC | CASSRGTGGGYGYTF
NA | TRBJ2-6 | TRBD2 | TRBV10-2 | TGCGCCAGCAGTGAGCTAGCGGGAGCTGGGGCCAACGTCCTGACTTTC | CASSELAGAGANVLTF
NA | TRBJ2-5 | TRBD1 | TRBV12-5 | TGTGCTAGTGGTCTGGGGACAGGGGTGGAGACCCAGTACTTC | CASGLGTGVETQYF
NA | TRBJ2-7 | NA | TRBV3-1/TRBV3-2 | TGTGCCAGCGGGCCGGCGGGCTACGAGCAGTACTTC | CASGPAGYEQYF
NA | TRBJ1-5 | NA | TRBV2 | TGTGCCAGCAACGGGCAGGGTCGCAATCAGCCCCAGCATTTT | CASNGQGRNQPQHF
NA | TRBJ1-1 | NA | TRBV5-4 | TGTGCCAGCAGCTTTGGGCGTAACACTGAAGCTTTCTTT | CASSFGRNTEAFF
once | TRBJ1-2 | NA | TRBV9 | TGTGCCAGCACCCCCCGGGCAGGGGAGGGTGGCTACACCTTC | CASTPRAGEGGYTF
NA | TRBJ2-7 | NA | TRBV7-2 | TGTGCCAGCAGCTCGGCGTCATCGGGCTCCTACGAGCAGTACTTC | CASSSASSGSYEQYF
NA | TRBJ2-2 | TRBD2 | TRBV19 | TGTGCCAGTAGACGCGGACTAGCGCCGAACACCGGGGAGCTGTTTTTT | CASRRGLAPNTGELFF
NA | TRBJ2-1 | NA | TRBV7-9 | TGTGCCAGCAGCCCCCAGTACAATGAGCAGTTCTTC | CASSPQYNEQFF
NA | TRBJ1-2 | TRBD1 | TRBV6-4 | TGTGCCAGCAGTCCCGGAGGGACAGGGGGAGGCTATGGCTACACCTTC | CASSPGGTGGGYGYTF
NA | TRBJ1-4 | TRBD1 | TRBV5-1 | TGCGCCAGCAGCGCCGGACAGGTGGGGGTAGGGGAAAAACTGTTTTTT | CASSAGQVGVGEKLFF
NA | TRBJ2-7 | TRBD2 | TRBV5-1 | TGCGCCAGCAGCTACACCGCCGGGGGGAGTACCTCCTACGAGCAGTACTTC | CASSYTAGGSTSYEQYF
NA | TRBJ1-5 | NA | TRBV7-9 | TGTGCCAGCAGCCAAAGTGAGCACAATCAGCCCCAGCATTTT | CASSQSEHNQPQHF
few | TRBJ2-5 | NA | TRBV28 | TGTGCCAGCAAGGGGGGGGACCCTAATTACCAAGAGACCCAGTACTTC | CASKGGDPNYQETQYF
NA | TRBJ2-1 | TRBD2 | TRBV3-1/TRBV3-2 | TGTGCCAGCAGCCCCGGGACTAGCAGCAATGAGCAGTTCTTC | CASSPGTSSNEQFF
NA | TRBJ1-2 | NA | TRBV5-1 | TGCGCCAGCAGCTTGACCGCCGGGACACCCTATGGCTACACCTTC | CASSLTAGTPYGYTF
NA | TRBJ2-2 | NA | TRBV5-1 | TGCGCCAGCAGCCCGGAGACGAGAAACACCGGGGAGCTGTTTTTT | CASSPETRNTGELFF
NA | TRBJ1-6 | NA | TRBV5-6 | TGTGCCAGCAGCTCCAGGGTCTCCTATAATTCACCCCTCCACTTT | CASSSRVSYNSPLHF
NA | TRBJ2-7 | NA | TRBV2 | TGTGCCAGCATGGCGGACAGTACCTACGAGCAGTACTTC | CASMADSTYEQYF
NA | TRBJ1-2 | NA | TRBV27 | TGTGCCAGCAGTTTAACTGCCGTTAACTATGGCTACACCTTC | CASSLTAVNYGYTF
NA | TRBJ1-1 | NA | TRBV4-3 | TGCGCCAGCAGCCAGGTCGGGGGTGGAGGGGCAGGTCGGACTGAAGCTTTCTTT | CASSQVGGGGAGRTEAFF
NA | TRBJ1-1 | NA | TRBV10-3 | TGTGCCATCAGTCCGACAGTGATGAACACTGAAGCTTTCTTT | CAISPTVMNTEAFF
NA | TRBJ1-1 | NA | TRBV28 | TGTGCCAGCGAAACACAGGGCACTGAAGCTTTCTTT | CASETQGTEAFF